This T cell receptor beta chain was found in a study of blood T cells in healthy people across ages. Per-sample PBMC isolation yielded at least 7 million cells. A sample-barcoded 5' primer and a J-beta primer mix were used in a second PCR of roughly 7 to 11 cycles. Carrying 12 random nucleotides, a template-switch adaptor labeled each individual cDNA molecule. TCRdb reprocessed the 5' RACE reads via MiXCR and lists one record per CDR3 protein. The sample includes hundreds of thousands of distinct CDR3 sequences, more than 35% of them seen just once. Findings and caveats of the study: Diversity estimates from one million T cells were considered underestimates.

The CDR3 is 15 residues long. Losses at the gene ends were 6 bases for V and 6 bases for J; bases not matched to a gene: 11. This clonotype was counted only a few times. Its antigen is unknown. The receptor's source is a man older than 75 in good health. The material sequenced was blood. This chain links TRBV12-3 or TRBV12-4 with TRBJ2-3; TRBD2 aligns across 8 bases. The CDR3 reads CASRAPSGYWDTQYF. For the CDR3, the DNA is TGTGCCAGCAGGGCGCCTAGCGGGTATTGGGATACGCAGTATTTT.